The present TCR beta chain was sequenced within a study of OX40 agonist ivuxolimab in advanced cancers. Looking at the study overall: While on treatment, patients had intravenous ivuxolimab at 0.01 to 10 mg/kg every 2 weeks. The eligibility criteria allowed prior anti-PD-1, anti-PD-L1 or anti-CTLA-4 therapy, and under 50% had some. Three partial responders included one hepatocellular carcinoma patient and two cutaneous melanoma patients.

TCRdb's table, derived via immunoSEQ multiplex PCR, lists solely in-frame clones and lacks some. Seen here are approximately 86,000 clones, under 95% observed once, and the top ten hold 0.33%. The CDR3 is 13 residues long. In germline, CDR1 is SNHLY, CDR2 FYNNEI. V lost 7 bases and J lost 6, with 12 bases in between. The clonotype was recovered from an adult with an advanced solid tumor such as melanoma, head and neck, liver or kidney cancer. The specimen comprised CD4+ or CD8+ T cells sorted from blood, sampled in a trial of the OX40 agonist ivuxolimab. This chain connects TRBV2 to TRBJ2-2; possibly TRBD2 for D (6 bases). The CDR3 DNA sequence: TGTGCCAGCAATGGAGGGCAGGCCGGGGAGCTGTTTTTT. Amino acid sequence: CASNGGQAGELFF.